Described below is a single T cell receptor beta chain sequence and its context. Its specificity is not known. This sample was included in a study of CD8+ T cells in alopecia areata. On the study more broadly: Treated patients swallowed 5 to 10 mg of oral tofacitinib twice daily. Overall study results and limits: Tofacitinib significantly decreased scalp clonality and expanded CD8+ clones among top 100. Scalp and blood retained many expanded lesional clones during tofacitinib.

Treatment: oral pan-JAK inhibitor, 5-10 mg twice daily. Alopecia areata patients gave lesional scalp punch biopsies and peripheral blood samples. As the sequencing template, cDNA was produced by extracting RNA and reverse transcribing it. Sequencing used immunoSEQ multiplex PCR; TCRdb keeps in-frame clones, though not all of them. Among fewer than 350,000 clones listed, roughly 60% were seen once. Sample: CD4+ T cells sorted from blood, taken at week 24, from a patient treated with tofacitinib. The TCR comes from a human donor with alopecia areata.

The DNA of the CDR3 is TGTGCCAGCAGGCCGGGGGTTAGCTATGGCTACACCTTC. Translating it yields CASRPGVSYGYTF. The chain is built from TRBV6-5 and TRBJ1-2; possible D gene TRBD1, 5 bases. The CDR3 has 13 residues. CDR1 is MNHEY, CDR2 SVGAGI, per germline. The V and J ends lost 6 bases and 4 bases respectively, with 12 bases between them.